This TCR beta chain was captured in a study of cytomegalovirus exposure and HLA in healthy donors. Study-wide findings and caveats: Most TCR beta V segments were productive about 87% or about 30% of the time in an earlier analysis.

Germline CDR1 MNHEY, CDR2 SMNVEV (reference sequence). The CDR3 extends over 17 amino acids. Trimming cost V 5 bases and J 0 bases; bases outside gene matches: 10. Amplification used 60 Vbeta primers and 13 Jbeta primers. The data were produced by immunoSEQ multiplex PCR, yet TCRdb's version contains in-frame clones alone and is incomplete. The data contain about 160,000 clones, 82% of them singletons. With regard to this clone: Its antigen is not known.

The V gene is TRBV27, the J gene TRBJ1-5; 7 nucleotides match TRBD1. Sequenced material: PBMCs. The sequence derives from a girl aged 2 to 9 in good health and CMV-seropositive. CDR3 protein: CASSTSGQVYSNQPQHF. The CDR3 DNA sequence: TGTGCCAGCAGTACTTCAGGACAGGTTTATAGCAATCAGCCCCAGCATTTT.